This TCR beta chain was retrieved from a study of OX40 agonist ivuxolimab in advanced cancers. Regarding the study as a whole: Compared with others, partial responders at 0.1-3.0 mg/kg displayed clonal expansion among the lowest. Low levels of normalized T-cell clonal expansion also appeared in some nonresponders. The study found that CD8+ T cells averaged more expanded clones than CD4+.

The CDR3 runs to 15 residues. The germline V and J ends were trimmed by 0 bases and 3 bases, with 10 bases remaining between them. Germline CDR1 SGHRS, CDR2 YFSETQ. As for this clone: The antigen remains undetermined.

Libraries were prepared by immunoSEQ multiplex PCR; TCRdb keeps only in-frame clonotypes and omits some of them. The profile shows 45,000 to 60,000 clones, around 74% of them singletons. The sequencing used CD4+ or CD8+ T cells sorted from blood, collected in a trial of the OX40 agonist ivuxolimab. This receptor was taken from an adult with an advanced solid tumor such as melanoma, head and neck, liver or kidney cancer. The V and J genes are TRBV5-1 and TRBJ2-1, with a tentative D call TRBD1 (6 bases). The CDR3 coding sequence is TGCGCCAGCAGCTTGGTTACAGGGAACTACAATGAGCAGTTCTTC. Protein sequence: CASSLVTGNYNEQFF.